Below are 29 T cell receptor beta chains sequenced from a single sample in a study of CD8 T cells in ankylosing spondylitis. Each CDR3 protein gets one entry after TCRdb re-called the 5' RACE reads with MiXCR. Of 240,000 or so distinct CDR3 sequences in the sample, around 9.2% were seen once. The specimen sequenced was blood, either unsorted or a sorted T cell fraction (not recorded which). The source is a male donor with ankylosing spondylitis or in good health (not recorded which).

This clonotype was recorded many times. The V call is TRBV20-1, the J call TRBJ1-1; 7 bases align to TRBD1. V trimming: 4 bases; J trimming: 2 bases; junction bases outside the gene matches: 7. This CDR3 spans 14 amino acids. Germline V gene sequence: CDR1 DFQATT, CDR2 SNEGSKA (reference sequence). The DNA of the CDR3 is TGCAGTGCTAAAGACAGGGAAAGCAACACTGAAGCTTTCTTT. Its protein product is CSAKDRESNTEAFF.

This clonotype appeared many times. The chain is built from TRBV20-1 and TRBJ2-2; 9 nucleotides agree with TRBD1. The CDR3 runs 15 residues. CDR1 is DFQATT, CDR2 SNEGSKA, per germline (reference sequence). V trimming: 1 base; J trimming: 7 bases; junction bases outside the gene matches: 7. In DNA, the CDR3 is TGCAGTGCTAGAGGGGACAGGGAGCTGATCGGGGAGCTGTTTTTT. Its translation: CSARGDRELIGELFF.

This clonotype was picked up many times. The V call is TRBV20-1, the J call TRBJ2-7; 8 bases match TRBD2. This CDR3 has 14 amino acids. CDR1 and CDR2 (germline): DFQATT, SNEGSKA (reference sequence). V was clipped by 5 bases and J by 0 bases; unmatched bases: 6. In nucleotides, the CDR3 is TGCAGTGCTGTGAAGGGACTAGACTCCTACGAGCAGTACTTC. Translation gives CSAVKGLDSYEQYF.

This clonotype has only a few counts. V usage is TRBV18 and J usage is TRBJ1-2; D gene unclear. Germline V gene sequence: CDR1 KGHSH, CDR2 LQKENI. V was shortened by 3 bases and J by 3 bases, with 17 bases between the two germline ends. The CDR3 has 16 residues. This chain's CDR3 is CASSPFRVSADYGYTF. The CDR3 DNA is TGTGCCAGCTCACCTTTCCGGGTCAGCGCCGACTATGGCTACACCTTC.

This clonotype was counted a few times. This chain connects TRBV7-2 to TRBJ1-4; the D is unclear. Germline values: CDR1 SGHTA, CDR2 FQGNSA. The CDR3 totals 12 residues. The V gene lost 5 bases and the J gene lost 10 bases, with 11 bases spanning the gap. CDR3 bases: TGTGCCAGCAGCGCCGAAGTCGGAAAACTGTTTTTT. This gives the protein CASSAEVGKLFF.

The table lists this clonotype with a count of one. This rearrangement joins TRBV30 to TRBJ2-3; 14 bases agree with TRBD2. J was trimmed by 4 bases and V by 4 bases; bases with no gene match: 16. The CDR3 sequence is 19 residues long. Germline V gene lookup returns CDR1 GTSNPN and CDR2 SVGIG (reference sequence). In DNA, the CDR3 is TGTGCCTGGACCCCTTCCCATCTCGGGACTAGCGGGAGCTCAGATACGCAGTATTTT. Translating it yields CAWTPSHLGTSGSSDTQYF.

Of note for this clonotype: A much larger clone differs by one base, so this may be a read error. J is TRBJ2-5 and V is TRBV5-1, with 8 nucleotides matching TRBD1. The CDR3 sequence is 15 residues long. Germline loops: CDR1 SGHRS, CDR2 YFSETQ. CDR3 protein: CASSLGQGILETQHF. CDR3 nucleotide sequence: TGCGCCAGCAGCTTGGGACAGGGGATTCTCGAGACCCAGCACTTC.

The sample holds many counts of this clonotype. The CDR3 bases are TGTGCCAGCAGCCTCAGGGGGGGAATCTCTGGAAACACCATATATTTT. It is translated as CASSLRGGISGNTIYF. J is TRBJ1-3 and V is TRBV6-1; 7 nucleotides agree with TRBD1. The CDR3 length is 16 residues. V was pared by 6 bases and J by 0 bases, with 8 bases of the junction left unmatched. The germline V gene encodes CDR1 MNHNS and CDR2 SASEGT.

The CDR3 spells CAWSPGTTYEQYF. The CDR3 nucleotides read TGTGCCTGGAGTCCAGGGACCACCTACGAGCAGTACTTC. This chain connects TRBV30 to TRBJ2-7, with D perhaps given as TRBD1 or TRBD2 (5 bases each). The germline V gene has CDR1 GTSNPN and CDR2 SVGIG (reference sequence). V was clipped by 2 bases and J by 2 bases, with 10 bases between them. This CDR3 region has 13 residues.

This clonotype came up many times. CDR3 residues: CSARKDPSSYEQYF. The CDR3 bases are TGCAGTGCTAGGAAGGACCCAAGCTCCTACGAGCAGTACTTC. This chain connects TRBV20-1 to TRBJ2-7; D uncertain. Trimming took off 3 bases at V and 0 bases at J, with 12 bases between the two ends. The V gene's germline CDR1 is DFQATT and CDR2 SNEGSKA (reference sequence). The CDR3 has 14 amino acids.

This clonotype was detected ten times or more. The chain joins TRBV28 to TRBJ2-2, with D unresolved. V lost 3 bases and J 0 bases, leaving 8 bases between the germline ends. Per the germline V gene, CDR1 is MDHEN and CDR2 is SYDVKM. CDR3 length equals 15 residues. CDR3 sequence: CASSFQSTNTGELFF. The CDR3 nucleotides are TGTGCCAGCAGTTTTCAGAGCACGAACACCGGGGAGCTGTTTTTT. The full variable domain, in which reference TRBV28 and TRBJ2-2 provide the parts outside the CDR3, is DVKVTQSSRYLVKRTGEKVFLECVQDMDHENMFWYRQDPGLGLRLIYFSYDVKMKEKGDIPEGYSVSREKKERFSLILESASTNQTSMYLCASSFQSTNTGELFFGEGSRLTVL.

This clonotype was seen many times. The chain has TRBV4-3 and TRBJ1-3; D unclear. V gave up 1 base and J gave up 0 bases, with 10 bases separating them. Germline V gene lookup returns CDR1 LGHNA and CDR2 YSLEER. The CDR3 contains 16 residues. In DNA, the CDR3 is TGCGCCAGCAGCCAAGTTAGGAGAAGCTCTGGAAACACCATATATTTT. Translation: CASSQVRRSSGNTIYF.

This clonotype came up a few times. This chain connects TRBV5-1 to TRBJ2-7; D may be TRBD2 (6 bases). Germline-derived CDR1 and CDR2 are SGHRS and YFSETQ. The CDR3 is 13 residues long. Deletions cut 0 bases from V and 7 bases from J, with 11 bases between. The CDR3 sequence is CASSLERGGEQYF. CDR3 DNA: TGCGCCAGCAGCTTGGAACGGGGAGGAGAGCAGTACTTC.

In its sample, this clonotype was seen many times. This chain joins TRBV6-5 and TRBJ1-1; maybe TRBD1 (6 bases). Deletions cut 2 bases from V and 1 base from J, with 14 bases between. Germline CDR1 reads MNHEY; CDR2 reads SVGAGI. The CDR3 sequence is 16 residues long. CDR3 loop: CASSYPPTGKNTEAFF. CDR3 in DNA: TGTGCCAGCAGTTACCCCCCGACAGGAAAGAACACTGAAGCTTTCTTT.

This clonotype showed up many times. The rearrangement links TRBV18 to TRBJ1-4; D is undetermined. Germline CDR1 reads KGHSH; CDR2 reads LQKENI. The CDR3 has 14 residues. The ends were cut back, 0 bases at V and 5 bases at J, with 7 bases in the middle. The CDR3, as DNA: TGTGCCAGCTCACCACCGAGAGGAAATGAAAAACTGTTTTTT. It specifies CASSPPRGNEKLFF.

This clonotype was seen a few times. The chain uses TRBV5-5 and TRBJ1-2, with D perhaps TRBD1 (5 bases). V gave up 2 bases and J gave up 4 bases, with 15 bases separating them. Germline CDR1 and CDR2: SGHKS and YYEKEE (reference sequence). The CDR3 totals 15 residues. As DNA, the CDR3 is TGTGCCAGCAGCTTTATCGGACGGGGGATCTATGGCTACACCTTC. It is translated as CASSFIGRGIYGYTF.

This clonotype was detected ten times or more. J is TRBJ2-3 and V is TRBV24-1, with 12 bases aligning to TRBD2. CDR1 and CDR2 from the germline V gene are KGHDR and SFDVKD. The V gene end was trimmed by 3 bases and the J gene end by 6 bases; junction bases not matched to a gene: 6. The length of the CDR3 is 16 residues. Here the CDR3 reads CATSDPSGGGADTQYF. As DNA, the CDR3 is TGTGCCACCAGTGATCCTAGCGGGGGGGGCGCGGATACGCAGTATTTT.

The table lists this clonotype with many counts. One end of the junction does not line up with germline, which may come from a read error. The chain links TRBV5-1 to TRBJ2-7; 7 nucleotides agree with TRBD1. CDR1 is SGHRS and CDR2 is YFSETQ in the germline V gene. There are 14 residues in the CDR3. CDR3 nucleotide sequence: TGTGCCAGCAGTCTCGGACAGGCTACCTACGAGCAGTACTTC. Translation: CASSLGQATYEQYF. Full variable domain (remainder filled in from reference TRBV5-1 and TRBJ2-7): KAGVTQTPRYLIKTRGQQVTLSCSPISGHRSVSWYQQTPGQGLQFLFEYFSETQRNKGNFPGRFSGRQFSNSRSEMNVSTLELGDSALYLCASSLGQATYEQYFGPGTRLTVT.

This rearrangement joins TRBV7-6 to TRBJ2-3; possibly TRBD2 for D (6 bases). CDR1 and CDR2 (germline): SGHVS, FNYEAQ. The germline V and J ends were trimmed by 6 bases and 0 bases, with 13 bases remaining between them. CDR3 length: 15 amino acids. The CDR3: CASSFLAVSTDTQYF. The CDR3 DNA reads TGTGCCAGCAGTTTTTTAGCGGTTAGCACAGATACGCAGTATTTT.

The table lists this clonotype with many counts. This sequence joins TRBV12-3 or TRBV12-4 and TRBJ2-2; no reliable D call. Trimming left V 2 bases short and J 7 bases short, with 11 bases between. The CDR3 has 14 amino acids. CDR3 amino acids: CASSLRQDHGELFF. The CDR3 DNA follows: TGTGCCAGCAGTTTAAGGCAAGATCACGGGGAGCTGTTTTTT.

This clonotype was seen ten or more times. This chain connects TRBV9 to TRBJ2-1, with D perhaps assigned TRBD1 or TRBD2 (7 bases each). Germline assignment: CDR1 SGDLS and CDR2 YYNGEE. V lost 2 bases and J 7 bases, leaving 22 bases between the germline ends. The CDR3 has 17 amino acids. This CDR3 reads CASSVVPKAGGGNEQFF. In nucleotides, the CDR3 is TGTGCCAGCAGCGTCGTTCCTAAGGCAGGGGGGGGGAATGAGCAGTTCTTC.

The CDR3 DNA follows: TGTGCCAGCAGCCCCCGCAGTCGGACCCAAGGAGAGACCCAGTACTTC. Its translation: CASSPRSRTQGETQYF. The chain recombines TRBV7-8 with TRBJ2-5; D is uncertain. Germline V gives CDR1 SGHVS, CDR2 FQNEAQ. The V end lost 5 bases, the J end lost 4 bases, and 20 bases lay between the germline ends. This CDR3 is 16 amino acids long.

This clonotype appeared many times. The V call is TRBV29-1, the J call TRBJ2-3; D is uncertain. CDR1 and CDR2 from the germline V gene are SQVTM and ANQGSEA. This CDR3 comprises 11 residues. Trimming pared 6 bases from V and 6 bases from J, leaving 10 bases between. The chain's CDR3 is CSVGSRDTQYF. The CDR3 region has the DNA TGCAGCGTGGGATCACGGGATACGCAGTATTTT.

This clonotype was counted ten times or more. The chain links TRBV20-1 to TRBJ1-2; D is possibly TRBD1 (6 bases). Germline V gene data show CDR1 as DFQATT and CDR2 as SNEGSKA (reference sequence). There are 14 residues in the CDR3. The V and J ends lost 4 bases and 1 base respectively, with 13 bases between them. CDR3 DNA sequence: TGCAGTGCTACCTTCGGACAGCTTAACTATGGCTACACCTTC. This translates into CSATFGQLNYGYTF.

This clonotype came up many times. This chain connects TRBV7-2 to TRBJ2-5; D call uncertain. This CDR3 has 14 residues. With 1 base removed from V and 1 base from J, the gap between germline ends came to 7 bases. From germline, CDR1 is SGHTA and CDR2 FQGNSA. In nucleotides, the CDR3 is TGTGCCAGCAGCTTAGGTGGCTCCCAAGAGACCCAGTACTTC. This sequence encodes CASSLGGSQETQYF. The full variable domain, its missing parts supplied by reference TRBV7-2 and TRBJ2-5, is GAGVSQSPSNKVTEKGKDVELRCDPISGHTALYWYRQSLGQGLEFLIYFQGNSAPDKSGLPSDRFSAERTGGSVSTLTIQRTQQEDSAVYLCASSLGGSQETQYFGPGTRLLVL.

At least ten counts were recorded for this clonotype. The CDR3 DNA reads as TGCAGCGGGGGGCAGGTCTACAATGAGCAGTTCTTC. Translated, it gives CSGGQVYNEQFF. The gene calls are TRBV29-1 and TRBJ2-1; possible D gene TRBD1, 6 bases. Germline CDR1 SQVTM, CDR2 ANQGSEA. This CDR3 contains 12 residues. With 7 bases removed from V and 3 bases from J, the gap between germline ends came to 10 bases.

The sample holds many counts of this clonotype. This chain uses TRBV18 with TRBJ1-1; D gene ambiguous. V gave up 1 base and J gave up 1 base, with 10 bases separating them. Germline loops: CDR1 KGHSH, CDR2 LQKENI. This CDR3 comprises 15 residues. CDR3 nucleotide sequence: TGTGCCAGCTCACCACTAGCCAATCCGAACACTGAAGCTTTCTTT. Its protein product is CASSPLANPNTEAFF. The full variable domain, its missing parts supplied by reference TRBV18 and TRBJ1-1, is NAGVMQNPRHLVRRRGQEARLRCSPMKGHSHVYWYRQLPEEGLKFMVYLQKENIIDESGMPKERFSAEFPKEGPSILRIQQVVRGDSAAYFCASSPLANPNTEAFFGQGTRLTVV.

This clonotype was seen repeatedly, ten times or more. The chain has TRBV27 and TRBJ1-1, with D maybe TRBD1 (5 bases). The germline V gene has CDR1 MNHEY and CDR2 SMNVEV (reference sequence). This CDR3 contains 14 residues. With 3 bases removed from V and 2 bases from J, the gap between germline ends came to 10 bases. This CDR3 is CASSFGGSNTEAFF. The CDR3 coding sequence is TGTGCCAGCAGTTTTGGGGGAAGTAACACTGAAGCTTTCTTT.

The V gene is TRBV12-3 or TRBV12-4, the J gene TRBJ2-1; D is possibly TRBD1 or TRBD2 (6 bases each). CDR3 length equals 15 residues. V was shortened by 5 bases and J by 7 bases, with 18 bases between the two germline ends. This CDR3 reads CASSRRWRGENEQFF. The CDR3 region has the DNA TGTGCCAGCAGTCGGCGGTGGAGGGGGGAAAATGAGCAGTTCTTC.